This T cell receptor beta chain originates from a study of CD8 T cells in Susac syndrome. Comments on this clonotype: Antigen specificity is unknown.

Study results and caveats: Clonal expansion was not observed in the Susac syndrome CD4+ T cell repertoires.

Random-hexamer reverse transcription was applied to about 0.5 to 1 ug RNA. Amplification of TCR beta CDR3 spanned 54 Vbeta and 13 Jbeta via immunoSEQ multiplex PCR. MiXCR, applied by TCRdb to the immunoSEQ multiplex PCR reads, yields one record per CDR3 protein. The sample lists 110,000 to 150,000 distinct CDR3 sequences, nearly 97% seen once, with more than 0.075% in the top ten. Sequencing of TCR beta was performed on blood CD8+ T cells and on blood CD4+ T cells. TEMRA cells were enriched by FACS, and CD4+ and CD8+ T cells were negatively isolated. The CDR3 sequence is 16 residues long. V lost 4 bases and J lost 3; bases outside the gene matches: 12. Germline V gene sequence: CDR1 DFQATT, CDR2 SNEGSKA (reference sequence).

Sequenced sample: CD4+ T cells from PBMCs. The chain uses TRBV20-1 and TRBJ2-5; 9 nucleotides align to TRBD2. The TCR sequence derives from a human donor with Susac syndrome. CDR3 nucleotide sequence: TGCAGTGCTACCGGACTAGCGCGAGAGAGGAAAGAGACCCAGTACTTC. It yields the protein CSATGLARERKETQYF.